These 11 T cell receptor beta chains share one sample of origin, sequenced in a study of metastatic and nonmetastatic thyroid tumors. TCRdb used MiXCR to call clones anew from the PCR reads. This table holds 35,000 to 45,000 clones, more than 20% found once. Nobody among the patients had been given any treatment before thyroid surgery. Sequenced material: blood. Every receptor here comes from a female donor with papillary thyroid cancer or a benign thyroid nodule (not recorded which). Some clones in this sample may be carry-over from other donors' samples.

This clone turned up a few times. A read error is possible here, since a much larger clone lies one base away. This same CDR3 is encoded by further DNA sequences in the sample. For the CDR3, the DNA is TGTGCTAGTGGAGTCGGACAGGGTTGGAACAATGAGCAGTTCTTC. It translates to CASGVGQGWNNEQFF. This chain joins TRBV12-5 and TRBJ2-1; 8 bases fit TRBD1. This CDR3 has 15 residues. Germline V gives CDR1 LGHNT, CDR2 FRNRAP. V was clipped by 6 bases and J by 5 bases; unmatched bases: 9.

The rearrangement joins TRBV20-1 to TRBJ1-1; D possibly corresponds to TRBD1 (5 bases). This CDR3 region has 13 residues. CDR1 is DFQATT, CDR2 SNEGSKA, per germline (reference sequence). The V gene lost 5 bases and the J gene lost 0 bases, with 10 bases spanning the gap. This chain's CDR3 is CSAWDLLNTEAFF. For the CDR3, the DNA is TGCAGTGCTTGGGACCTTCTGAACACTGAAGCTTTCTTT.

The genes are TRBV7-2 and TRBJ1-2; unclear D gene. Germline V lookup: CDR1 SGHTA, CDR2 FQGNSA. The CDR3 runs 15 residues. V lost 1 base and J lost 4, with 13 bases in between. This chain's CDR3 is CASSLESHRSYGYTF. In DNA, the CDR3 is TGTGCCAGCAGCTTAGAGTCCCACAGAAGCTATGGCTACACCTTC.

The chain uses TRBV6-1 and TRBJ1-5; D not resolved. The CDR3 length is 14 residues. Per the germline V gene, CDR1 is MNHNS and CDR2 is SASEGT. The V end was cut by 8 bases, the J end by 4 bases, with 15 bases between. The CDR3 DNA reads as TGTGCCAGCGAACTTACGGGATCAAATCAGCCCCAGCATTTT. Its translation is CASELTGSNQPQHF.

In its sample, this clone was seen many times. Other DNA sequences of this sample code for an identical CDR3. This chain links TRBV6-1 with TRBJ2-1; 9 bases are shared with TRBD1. J lost 8 bases, V lost 5 bases, and 10 bases had no gene match. Germline CDR1 and CDR2: MNHNS and SASEGT. CDR3 size: 15 residues. This chain's CDR3 is CASSSNQQGAYEQFF. CDR3 bases: TGTGCCAGCAGTTCAAACCAACAGGGGGCATATGAGCAGTTCTTC.

This clone showed up many times. This clone may be a read error of a much larger clone one base away. The V and J genes are TRBV9 and TRBJ1-1; no clear D gene. The germline CDR1 and CDR2 sequences are SGDLS and YYNGEE. The CDR3 has 12 amino acids. DNA for the CDR3: TGTGCCAGCAACGTAGATGACACTGAAGCTTTCTTT. Translating it yields CASNVDDTEAFF.

This clone was observed at least ten times. The chain has TRBV2 and TRBJ2-3; D may be TRBD1 (6 bases). In germline, CDR1 is SNHLY, CDR2 FYNNEI. The CDR3 totals 15 residues. The V gene lost 6 bases and the J gene lost 2 bases, with 15 bases spanning the gap. The CDR3 is CASSEDRPSTDTQYF. The CDR3 region has the DNA TGTGCCAGCAGCGAGGACAGACCTTCCACAGATACGCAGTATTTT. Supplemented by reference TRBV2 and TRBJ2-3, the full variable domain reads EPEVTQTPSHQVTQMGQEVILRCVPISNHLYFYWYRQILGQKVEFLVSFYNNEISEKSEIFDDQFSVERPDGSNFTLKIRSTKLEDSAMYFCASSEDRPSTDTQYFGPGTRLTVL.

This clone was seen many times. The chain employs TRBV24-1 and TRBJ2-1, with 12 bases matching TRBD2. The CDR3 extends over 17 amino acids. Germline V CDR1 and CDR2: KGHDR, SFDVKD. The V segment lost 7 bases and the J segment 1 base; nucleotides outside the gene matches: 7. The CDR3 nucleotides are TGTGCCACCAGCACTTGGACTAGCGGGAATTCCTACAATGAGCAGTTCTTC. Its translation: CATSTWTSGNSYNEQFF.

Regarding this clone: This may be a read error, as it is one base from a much larger clone. V usage is TRBV5-1 and J usage is TRBJ2-1, with TRBD2 matching over 14 bases. This CDR3 is 15 amino acids long. Germline CDR1 is SGHRS and CDR2 is YFSETQ. Written as DNA, the CDR3 is TGCGCCGGCAGAAGACTAGCGGGAGGGGACAATGAGCAGTTCTTC. Its protein is CAGRRLAGGDNEQFF.

By share of the sample, this clone is medium-sized (0.01 to 0.1%). The V gene is TRBV12-3 or TRBV12-4, the J gene TRBJ2-7, with TRBD2 matching 7 bases. With V trimmed by 5 bases and J by 0 bases, 4 bases remained unmatched. The CDR3 is 14 amino acids. DNA of the CDR3: TGTGCCAGCAGTCGTAGCGGGTCCTCCTACGAGCAGTACTTC. Protein sequence: CASSRSGSSYEQYF.

Many counts were recorded for this clone. The V call is TRBV11-3, the J call TRBJ1-2; D is unresolved. Germline CDR1 is SGHNT and CDR2 is YENEEA. This CDR3 comprises 14 residues. V lost 4 bases and J 3 bases, leaving 12 bases between the germline ends. CDR3 nucleotide sequence: TGTGCCAGCAGCTCCTCGACCGGATACTATGGCTACACCTTC. This encodes CASSSSTGYYGYTF.